These 27 T cell receptor beta chains originate from one sample sequenced in a study of blood T cells in healthy people across ages. A sample-barcoded 5' primer and a J-beta primer mix were used in a second PCR of about 7 to 12 cycles. TCRdb re-analysed the 5' RACE reads in MiXCR, keeping a single row per CDR3 protein. The data contain fewer than 800,000 distinct CDR3 sequences, roughly 21% of them singletons. Sequenced sample: blood. The receptor source for this set is an older man in good health.

The chain joins TRBV7-9 to TRBJ1-4, with D possibly TRBD1 on 6 matching bases. The CDR3 runs 16 residues. V was clipped by 0 bases and J by 7 bases, with 15 bases between them. Germline CDR1 and CDR2: SEHNR and FQNEAQ (reference sequence). CDR3 sequence (DNA): TGTGCCAGCAGCTTAGCGCAACAGGGAATACGTGAAAAACTGTTTTTT. Translated: CASSLAQQGIREKLFF.

This clonotype was seen more than once but under ten times. The chain combines TRBV11-2 with TRBJ2-6, with 12 bases lining up with TRBD1. The length of the CDR3 is 21 residues. J gave up 0 bases and V 5 bases, and 14 bases lay outside the gene matches. The germline V gene has CDR1 SGHAT and CDR2 FQNNGV. The CDR3 DNA reads TGTGCCAGCAGCGCGGTCACGGGACAGGGGGCCCTCATCTCTGGGGCCAACGTCCTGACTTTC. Amino acid sequence: CASSAVTGQGALISGANVLTF. The variable domain in full, with the rest retrieved from reference TRBV11-2 and TRBJ2-6, is EAGVAQSPRYKIIEKRQSVAFWCNPISGHATLYWYQQILGQGPKLLIQFQNNGVVDDSQLPKDRFSAERLKGVDSTLKIQPAKLEDSAVYLCASSAVTGQGALISGANVLTFGAGSRLTVL.

The chain carries TRBV28 and TRBJ2-5, with 10 positions matching TRBD1. This CDR3 contains 20 residues. Germline loops: CDR1 MDHEN, CDR2 SYDVKM. Trimming cost V 3 bases and J 0 bases; bases outside gene matches: 16. The CDR3: CASSFPSWTGGRSDQETQYF. In DNA form, the CDR3 reads TGTGCCAGCAGTTTTCCATCTTGGACAGGGGGAAGGTCAGACCAAGAGACCCAGTACTTC.

This clonotype was picked up a small number of times. The chain combines TRBV20-1 with TRBJ2-3; 8 nucleotides line up with TRBD1. The germline CDR1 and CDR2 sequences are DFQATT and SNEGSKA (reference sequence). The ends lost 0 bases at V and 4 bases at J; junction bases unmatched: 9. CDR3 length: 16 residues. The CDR3 is CSARDFRTGTSDTQYF. CDR3 sequence (DNA): TGCAGTGCTAGAGATTTCCGGACAGGGACCTCAGATACGCAGTATTTT.

This clonotype appeared a few times. The V call is TRBV20-1, the J call TRBJ1-3, with no clear D. Between the trimmed V and J ends, which lost 3 bases and 4 bases, there was a span of 16 bases. This CDR3 has 15 residues. Germline V gene lookup returns CDR1 DFQATT and CDR2 SNEGSKA (reference sequence). CDR3 protein: CSARSSRRIGNTIYF. CDR3 nucleotides: TGCAGTGCTAGGTCGTCCAGGAGAATCGGAAACACCATATATTTT.

This clonotype was counted many times. The V and J genes are TRBV5-4 and TRBJ2-5, with D unclear. CDR1 and CDR2 (germline): SGHNT, YYREEE (reference sequence). V gave up 1 base and J gave up 5 bases, with 3 bases separating them. This CDR3 contains 11 residues. The CDR3 bases are TGTGCCAGCAGCTTGATGGAGACCCAGTACTTC. It yields the protein CASSLMETQYF.

This clonotype was seen a handful of times. The chain joins TRBV3-1 to TRBJ2-5; D possibly corresponds to TRBD2 (6 bases). This CDR3 spans 14 amino acids. CDR1 LGHDT and CDR2 YNNKEL come from the germline V gene (reference sequence). V lost 3 bases and J lost 8, with 16 bases in between. This chain's CDR3 is CASSQRGGGETQYF. Here the CDR3 DNA reads TGTGCCAGCAGCCAGCGGGGAGGAGGAGAAACCCAGTACTTC.

Here the CDR3 reads CASSSGDRNPSTDTQYF. In DNA, the CDR3 is TGTGCCAGCAGCTCCGGGGACCGGAACCCTAGCACAGATACGCAGTATTTT. J is TRBJ2-3 and V is TRBV7-3, with D possibly called TRBD1 or TRBD2 (5 bases each). The CDR3 is 17 residues long. In germline, CDR1 is SGHTA, CDR2 FQGTGA. V lost 4 bases, J lost 0 bases, and 17 bases lay in between.

This clonotype was detected ten times or more. The rearrangement links TRBV7-2 to TRBJ2-5; 15 bases match TRBD2. The CDR3 is 17 residues long. Germline values: CDR1 SGHTA, CDR2 FQGNSA. The junction had 4 bases not matched to a gene; V was cut back by 4 bases and J by 1 base. The DNA for the CDR3 is TGTGCCAGCAGCTCGAGGACTAGCGGGGGGGTCCAAGAGACCCAGTACTTC. Amino acids: CASSSRTSGGVQETQYF.

The chain employs TRBV7-9 and TRBJ2-5, with TRBD2 matching over 8 bases. With 1 base clipped from V and 5 bases from J, the junction kept 6 bases outside the gene matches. Germline V gene lookup returns CDR1 SEHNR and CDR2 FQNEAQ (reference sequence). The CDR3 has 15 amino acids. This CDR3 reads CASSLDVTSAETQYF. The CDR3 DNA follows: TGTGCCAGCAGCTTAGACGTGACTAGCGCTGAGACCCAGTACTTC.

In its sample, this clonotype was seen a few times. CDR3: CASSQESYEQYF. DNA for the CDR3: TGTGCCAGCAGCCAAGAGAGCTACGAGCAGTACTTC. This chain joins TRBV3-1 and TRBJ2-5; D gene uncertain. The J call may be wrong; the DNA end is better matched by TRBJ2-7. CDR1 and CDR2 (germline): LGHDT, YNNKEL (reference sequence). This CDR3 comprises 12 residues.

The chain has TRBV5-1 and TRBJ1-4; 7 bases fit TRBD1. The CDR3 is 16 amino acids. Germline CDR1 SGHRS, CDR2 YFSETQ. V lost 5 bases, J lost 0 bases, and 7 bases stayed unmatched. Here the CDR3 reads CASRETGSATNEKLFF. CDR3 nucleotide sequence: TGCGCCAGCAGGGAGACAGGGTCCGCAACTAATGAAAAACTGTTTTTT.

J is TRBJ2-7 and V is TRBV4-2; either TRBD1 or TRBD2 may fit D (5 bases each). Germline V lookup: CDR1 LGHNA, CDR2 YNFKEQ. This CDR3 is 15 amino acids long. V lost 0 bases and J 2 bases, leaving 11 bases between the germline ends. The DNA for the CDR3 is TGTGCCAGCAGCCAAGAATTGGGGGAAACCTACGAGCAGTACTTC. It yields the protein CASSQELGETYEQYF.

This clonotype was seen repeatedly, ten times or more. The V gene is TRBV24-1, the J gene TRBJ2-1; weak D call: TRBD2 (7 bases). The CDR3 sequence is 13 residues long. The germline V gene has CDR1 KGHDR and CDR2 SFDVKD. Trimming took 4 bases from V and 9 from J, leaving 12 bases between them. CDR3 sequence: CATSEPGGGEQFF. The CDR3 bases are TGTGCCACCAGTGAACCGGGGGGCGGTGAGCAGTTCTTC.

The sample holds a few counts of this clonotype. This rearrangement joins TRBV5-1 to TRBJ2-2, with no clear D. Germline CDR1 reads SGHRS; CDR2 reads YFSETQ. The CDR3 runs to 14 residues. Trimming cost V 2 bases and J 0 bases, with 5 bases left between them. The CDR3 DNA is TGCGCCAGCAGCTTTGCAGCGAACACCGGGGAGCTGTTTTTT. Translated: CASSFAANTGELFF.

The gene calls are TRBV29-1 and TRBJ1-3; D remains unclear. Germline V CDR1 and CDR2: SQVTM, ANQGSEA. There are 12 residues in the CDR3. The V gene lost 4 bases and the J gene lost 0 bases, with 4 bases spanning the gap. Here the CDR3 reads CSVVNSGNTIYF. In DNA form, the CDR3 reads TGCAGCGTTGTTAACTCTGGAAACACCATATATTTT.

The chain is built from TRBV4-1 and TRBJ2-5, with D possibly being TRBD2 (7 bases). V shed 1 base and J shed 3 bases, with 9 bases lying between them. Germline V gene lookup returns CDR1 MGHRA and CDR2 YSYEKL. This CDR3 is built from 14 residues. CDR3 sequence reads: CASSQVGGEETQYF. The DNA for the CDR3 is TGCGCCAGCAGCCAAGTAGGGGGGGAAGAGACCCAGTACTTC.

This clonotype has more than one count but fewer than ten. The chain employs TRBV5-1 and TRBJ1-3; perhaps TRBD1 as D (6 bases). Germline V gene lookup returns CDR1 SGHRS and CDR2 YFSETQ. The CDR3 extends over 16 amino acids. V was shortened by 4 bases and J by 2 bases, with 16 bases between the two germline ends. CDR3 nucleotide sequence: TGCGCCAGCAGCGTGACAGGATTCCCCCCTGGAAACACCATATATTTT. The encoded protein is CASSVTGFPPGNTIYF.

This chain links TRBV4-3 with TRBJ2-1, with 9 bases aligning to TRBD1. The CDR3 is 14 amino acids. Germline CDR1 and CDR2: LGHNA and YSLEER. V trimming: 4 bases; J trimming: 9 bases; junction bases outside the gene matches: 7. The CDR3 sequence: CASSLRDRVGEQFF. CDR3 nucleotide sequence: TGCGCCAGCAGCCTGCGGGACAGGGTAGGTGAGCAGTTCTTC.

The rearrangement links TRBV29-1 to TRBJ1-1, with TRBD1 matching over 9 bases. The CDR3 is 12 residues long. V trimming: 7 bases; J trimming: 4 bases; junction bases outside the gene matches: 4. The germline V gene has CDR1 SQVTM and CDR2 ANQGSEA. The CDR3 nucleotides are TGCAGCGGGAGGACAGGGGCCACTGAAGCTTTCTTT. Residues: CSGRTGATEAFF. Full variable domain (outside the CDR3, taken from reference TRBV29-1 and TRBJ1-1): SAVISQKPSRDICQRGTSLTIQCQVDSQVTMMFWYRQQPGQSLTLIATANQGSEATYESGFVIDKFPISRPNLTFSTLTVSNMSPEDSSIYLCSGRTGATEAFFGQGTRLTVV.

This chain joins TRBV10-3 and TRBJ2-5; maybe TRBD1 (5 bases). The V gene lost 3 bases and the J gene lost 0 bases, with 11 bases spanning the gap. Germline-derived CDR1 and CDR2 are ENHRY and SYGVKD. This CDR3 is 15 amino acids long. The CDR3 sequence: CAISDPDSYQETQYF. CDR3 DNA sequence: TGTGCCATCAGTGACCCCGACAGCTACCAAGAGACCCAGTACTTC.

The J gene is TRBJ1-2, the V gene TRBV28; possibly TRBD1 for D (6 bases). The length of the CDR3 is 12 residues. CDR1 and CDR2 (germline): MDHEN, SYDVKM. Between the trimmed V and J ends, which lost 8 bases and 4 bases, there was a span of 11 bases. CDR3: CASENRAYGYTF. DNA for the CDR3: TGTGCCAGCGAAAACAGGGCCTATGGCTACACCTTC.

The chain joins TRBV7-9 to TRBJ2-3; possibly TRBD1 for D (5 bases). CDR3 length equals 18 residues. Germline V gives CDR1 SEHNR, CDR2 FQNEAQ (reference sequence). Trimming removed 1 base from V and 2 bases from J, with 19 bases in between. The CDR3 spells CASSLGGTLTVTTDTQYF. CDR3 nucleotide sequence: TGTGCCAGCAGCTTAGGTGGTACGTTGACAGTTACCACAGATACGCAGTATTTT.

This clonotype was seen more than once but under ten times. This chain uses TRBV11-2 with TRBJ2-2; 8 bases line up with TRBD2. J lost 7 bases, V lost 5 bases, and 6 bases had no gene match. CDR1 and CDR2 from the germline V gene are SGHAT and FQNNGV. This CDR3 is 14 amino acids long. The CDR3, as DNA: TGTGCCAGCAGCCTTAGCGGGATAGGCGGGGAGCTGTTTTTT. Protein: CASSLSGIGGELFF.

This clonotype came up a few times. The chain couples TRBV25-1 to TRBJ1-4; unclear D gene. The length of the CDR3 is 13 residues. Germline V gene data show CDR1 as MGHDK and CDR2 as SYGVNS. V lost 2 bases to trimming and J lost 10 bases, with 11 bases between them. The CDR3 DNA follows: TGTGCCAGCAGTGAACCGGGTAGGGTAAAACTGTTTTTT. It yields the protein CASSEPGRVKLFF.

This chain links TRBV7-2 with TRBJ2-5; a possible D gene is TRBD1 (8 bases). V lost 4 bases to trimming and J lost 7 bases, with 19 bases between them. The CDR3 sequence is 15 residues long. Germline CDR1 and CDR2: SGHTA and FQGNSA. The CDR3 bases are TGTGCCAGCAGCTCCAGGACAGGGAGGGTTGGGACCCAGTACTTC. Translated: CASSSRTGRVGTQYF.

This clonotype was picked up a small number of times. The chain carries TRBV27 and TRBJ2-3; 9 nucleotides line up with TRBD2. The CDR3 has 15 amino acids. In germline, CDR1 is MNHEY, CDR2 SMNVEV (reference sequence). V lost 2 bases to trimming and J lost 4 bases; unmatched junction nucleotides: 4. The CDR3, as DNA: TGTGCCAGCAGTTTAGCGGGAGGGCTGGCAGATACGCAGTATTTT. Its translation is CASSLAGGLADTQYF.